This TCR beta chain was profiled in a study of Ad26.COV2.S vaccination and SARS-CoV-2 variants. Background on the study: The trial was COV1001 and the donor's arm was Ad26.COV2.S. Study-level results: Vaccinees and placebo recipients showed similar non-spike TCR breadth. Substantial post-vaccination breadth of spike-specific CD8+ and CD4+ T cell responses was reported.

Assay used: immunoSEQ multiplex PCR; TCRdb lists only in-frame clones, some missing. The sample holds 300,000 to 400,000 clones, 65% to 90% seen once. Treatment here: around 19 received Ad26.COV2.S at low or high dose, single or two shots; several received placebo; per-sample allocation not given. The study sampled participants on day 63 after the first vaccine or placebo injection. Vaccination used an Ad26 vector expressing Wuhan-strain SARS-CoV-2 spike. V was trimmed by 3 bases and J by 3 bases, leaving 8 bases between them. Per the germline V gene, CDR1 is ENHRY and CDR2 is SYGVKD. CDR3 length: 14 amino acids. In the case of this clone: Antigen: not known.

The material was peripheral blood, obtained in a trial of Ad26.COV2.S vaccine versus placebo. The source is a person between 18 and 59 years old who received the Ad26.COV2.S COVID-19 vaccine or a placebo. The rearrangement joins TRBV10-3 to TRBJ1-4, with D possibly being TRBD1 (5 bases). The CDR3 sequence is CAISEKGSNEKLFF. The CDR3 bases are TGTGCCATCAGTGAAAAGGGGTCTAATGAAAAACTGTTTTTT.